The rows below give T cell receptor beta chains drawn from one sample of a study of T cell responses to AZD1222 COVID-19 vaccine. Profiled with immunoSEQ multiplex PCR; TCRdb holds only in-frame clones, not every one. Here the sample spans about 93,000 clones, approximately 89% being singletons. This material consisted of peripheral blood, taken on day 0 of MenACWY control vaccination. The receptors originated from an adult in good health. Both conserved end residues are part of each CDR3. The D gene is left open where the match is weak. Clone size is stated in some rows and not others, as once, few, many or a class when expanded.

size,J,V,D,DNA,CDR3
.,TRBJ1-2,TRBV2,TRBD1,TGTGCCAGCACTTATGACAGGGTCTACACCTTC,CASTYDRVYTF
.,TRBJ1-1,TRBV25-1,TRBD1,TGTGCCAGCAGATCCCAGGGGGCCAACACTGAAGCTTTCTTT,CASRSQGANTEAFF
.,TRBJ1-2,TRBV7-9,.,TGTGCCAGCAGCTTAGAGTCAGGCCTTGGGTATGGCTACACCTTC,CASSLESGLGYGYTF
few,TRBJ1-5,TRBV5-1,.,TGCGCCAGCAGCGCTGAGGGGGTGGGTCAGCCCCAGCATTTT,CASSAEGVGQPQHF
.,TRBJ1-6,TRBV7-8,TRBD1,TGTGCCAGCAGCGACGACCTAGGACAGGGAGGCAATTCACCCCTCCACTTT,CASSDDLGQGGNSPLHF
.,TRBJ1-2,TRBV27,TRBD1,TGTGCCAGCAGTTTACTGGGACAGGGTAGCTATGGCTACACCTTC,CASSLLGQGSYGYTF
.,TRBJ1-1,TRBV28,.,TGTGCCAGCAGTTTAGTTGGGGGTGACACTGAAGCTTTCTTT,CASSLVGGDTEAFF
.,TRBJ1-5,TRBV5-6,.,TGTGCCAGCAGCCTCAACAATCAGCCCCAGCATTTT,CASSLNNQPQHF
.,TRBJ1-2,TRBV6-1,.,TGTGCCAGCAGTGAAGGTAAGGCCTTCTATGGCTACACCTTC,CASSEGKAFYGYTF
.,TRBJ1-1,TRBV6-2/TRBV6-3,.,TGTGCCAGCAGTTATTGGGGGGCTCGGGGGACACCAGAAAGGAACACTGAAGCTTTCTTT,CASSYWGARGTPERNTEAFF
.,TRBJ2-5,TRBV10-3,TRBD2,TGTGCCATCAGTGGCGGGGGGGCAGAGACCCAGTACTTC,CAISGGGAETQYF